Presented here are 5 T cell receptor beta chains from one specimen sequenced in a study of cytomegalovirus exposure and HLA in healthy donors. The PCR made use of 60 Vbeta and 13 Jbeta primers. Generated by immunoSEQ multiplex PCR, the TCRdb table keeps only in-frame clones and is missing some. This table has approximately 180,000 clones, 65% to 75% appearing once. Sequences were obtained from PBMCs. The receptors were sampled from a human donor in good health.

The chain recombines TRBV19 with TRBJ2-7; 11 bases match TRBD1. Germline loops: CDR1 LNHDA, CDR2 SQIVND (reference sequence). V dropped 4 bases and J dropped 3; count of bases not matched to a gene: 2. The length of the CDR3 is 14 residues. CDR3 DNA: TGTGCCAGTAGTACGGGACAGGGGGTCTACGAGCAGTACTTC. Translating it yields CASSTGQGVYEQYF.

Of note for this clone: Other nucleotide sequences in the sample specify the same CDR3. The genes are TRBV6-5 and TRBJ2-7, with TRBD1 as a possible D gene (5 bases). V shed 2 bases and J shed 3 bases, with 14 bases lying between them. In germline, CDR1 is MNHEY, CDR2 SVGAGI. The CDR3 is 15 amino acids. In nucleotides, the CDR3 is TGTGCCAGCAGTTACCAGGGCGGCAGTTACTACGAGCAGTACTTC. It specifies CASSYQGGSYYEQYF.

The chain is built from TRBV5-4 and TRBJ2-3, with TRBD2 matching 11 bases. The germline V gene has CDR1 SGHNT and CDR2 YYREEE (reference sequence). Trimming cost V 4 bases and J 2 bases; bases outside gene matches: 9. The CDR3 has 17 amino acids. For the CDR3, the DNA is TGTGCCAGCAGCCCCACCCCTAGCGGGGGGAACACAGATACGCAGTATTTT. The encoded protein is CASSPTPSGGNTDTQYF. Based on the CDR3 plus reference TRBV5-4 and TRBJ2-3, the full variable domain is ETGVTQSPTHLIKTRGQQVTLRCSSQSGHNTVSWYQQALGQGPQFIFQYYREEENGRGNFPPRFSGLQFPNYSSELNVNALELDDSALYLCASSPTPSGGNTDTQYFGPGTRLTVL.

Details on this clone: Distinct nucleotide sequences in the sample also encode this CDR3. The rearrangement links TRBV5-1 to TRBJ2-7; 11 bases line up with TRBD1. CDR1 is SGHRS, CDR2 YFSETQ, per germline. The CDR3 loop spans 15 amino acids. Trimming removed 0 bases from V and 2 bases from J; junction bases left unmatched: 1. The CDR3 loop is CASSLAGQGAYEQYF. DNA of the CDR3: TGCGCCAGCAGCTTGGCGGGACAGGGGGCCTACGAGCAGTACTTC.

This chain joins TRBV5-1 and TRBJ1-1; maybe TRBD1 (5 bases). Trimming stripped 0 bases from V and 5 bases from J, with 11 bases between. In germline, CDR1 is SGHRS, CDR2 YFSETQ. CDR3 length equals 14 residues. CDR3 nucleotides: TGCGCCAGCAGCTTGGGTCAGGGTATTACTGAAGCTTTCTTT. It encodes CASSLGQGITEAFF. Together with reference TRBV5-1 and TRBJ1-1, the CDR3 gives the full variable domain: KAGVTQTPRYLIKTRGQQVTLSCSPISGHRSVSWYQQTPGQGLQFLFEYFSETQRNKGNFPGRFSGRQFSNSRSEMNVSTLELGDSALYLCASSLGQGITEAFFGQGTRLTVV.